The next 11 T cell receptor beta chains were all read from a single sample in a study of T cells in Graves' hyperthyroidism and ophthalmopathy. Researchers amplified the TCR beta CDR3 regions from RNA transcripts. First-round RT-PCR of the TCR CDR3 relied on the HTBI primer set. TCRdb reprocessed the multiplex PCR reads via MiXCR and lists one record per CDR3 protein. The top ten clones hold about 34% of a sample with about 640,000 distinct CDR3 sequences, around 20% of them seen once. Sequenced: blood. The receptors shown here come from a man aged 25-45 years with Graves' ophthalmopathy.

The chain combines TRBV20-1 with TRBJ2-1; D not certain. CDR1 DFQATT and CDR2 SNEGSKA come from the germline V gene (reference sequence). V was pared by 5 bases and J by 1 base, with 27 bases between. This CDR3 region has 19 residues. For the CDR3, the DNA is TGCAGTGCTGGAACCACGGGCACAGACGAGGTAGTATCCTACAATGAGCAGTTCTTC. It is translated as CSAGTTGTDEVVSYNEQFF.

V usage is TRBV15 and J usage is TRBJ2-3; the D gene is possibly TRBD1 (5 bases). This CDR3 contains 17 residues. Trimming removed 3 bases at V and 4 bases at J, with 20 bases between. The germline gives CDR1 LNHNV, CDR2 YYDKDF (reference sequence). The CDR3 sequence is CATSRLLGRDGPDTQYF. As DNA, the CDR3 is TGTGCCACCAGCAGGCTACTTGGCAGGGATGGCCCAGATACGCAGTATTTT. Full variable domain (remainder filled in from reference TRBV15 and TRBJ2-3): DAMVIQNPRYQVTQFGKPVTLSCSQTLNHNVMYWYQQKSSQAPKLLFHYYDKDFNNEADTPDNFQSRRPNTSFCFLDIRSPGLGDTAMYLCATSRLLGRDGPDTQYFGPGTRLTVL.

This clonotype occurred a few times. A much more abundant neighbour one base away suggests this may be a read error. The chain uses TRBV18 and TRBJ2-5; D is uncertain. The germline gives CDR1 KGHSH, CDR2 LQKENI. The length of the CDR3 is 14 residues. CDR3 sequence (DNA): TGTGCCAGCCCACCAGGCGTGGTGCAAGAGACCCAGTACTTC. Translation: CASPPGVVQETQYF.

The V and J genes are TRBV6-1 and TRBJ2-1, with D tentatively TRBD1 (6 bases). Germline loops: CDR1 MNHNS, CDR2 SASEGT. The CDR3 has 15 amino acids. V lost 1 base and J lost 5, with 12 bases in between. The CDR3 nucleotides read TGTGCCAGCAGTGAAGACAGGGAGCGGAACAATGAGCAGTTCTTC. It yields the protein CASSEDRERNNEQFF.

This chain joins TRBV7-8 and TRBJ2-1; either TRBD1 or TRBD2 may supply D (5 bases each). Germline V gene data show CDR1 as SGHVS and CDR2 as FQNEAQ. V was cut by 1 base and J by 7 bases, with 14 bases left in between. CDR3 length: 15 residues. The CDR3 DNA sequence: TGTGCCAGCAGCTTAGAGAGGGCGGACACAAATGAGCAGTTCTTC. Translation: CASSLERADTNEQFF.

This clonotype was seen at least ten times. This chain connects TRBV3-1 to TRBJ2-7, with D possibly being TRBD2 (5 bases). V was shortened by 4 bases and J by 3 bases, with 10 bases between the two germline ends. The germline CDR1 and CDR2 sequences are LGHDT and YNNKEL (reference sequence). The length of the CDR3 is 13 residues. DNA of the CDR3: TGTGCCAGCAGCCGCGGACTTAACTACGAGCAGTACTTC. Its translation is CASSRGLNYEQYF.

This clonotype was detected a few times. The chain uses TRBV20-1 and TRBJ2-2; 12 bases are shared with TRBD2. Germline V gene data show CDR1 as DFQATT and CDR2 as SNEGSKA (reference sequence). J was trimmed by 7 bases and V by 8 bases; bases with no gene match: 14. This CDR3 has 16 amino acids. CDR3 DNA: TGCAGTCCAACCTGGCTAGCGGGAGGGCCTGGCGGGGAGCTGTTTTTT. This codes for CSPTWLAGGPGGELFF.

This clonotype was recorded at least ten times. The V gene is TRBV10-3, the J gene TRBJ2-7; 7 nucleotides match TRBD2. CDR1 is ENHRY, CDR2 SYGVKD, per germline. CDR3 length: 14 residues. The V gene end was trimmed by 4 bases and the J gene end by 2 bases; junction bases not matched to a gene: 5. The CDR3 DNA is TGTGCCATCAGTGGACCTAGCGGAACCTACGAGCAGTACTTC. Encoded protein: CAISGPSGTYEQYF.

This clonotype was observed many times. J is TRBJ1-1 and V is TRBV28; possibly TRBD1 for D (5 bases). V lost 5 bases, J lost 4 bases, and 14 bases lay in between. This CDR3 is 14 amino acids long. Germline-derived CDR1 and CDR2 are MDHEN and SYDVKM. In DNA form, the CDR3 reads TGTGCCAGCAGTCCAACGGGGGGGGTCACTGAAGCTTTCTTT. Translating it yields CASSPTGGVTEAFF.

The chain employs TRBV9 and TRBJ2-3; no reliable D call. Trimming removed 4 bases at V and 2 bases at J, with 14 bases between. CDR1 and CDR2 from the germline V gene are SGDLS and YYNGEE. This CDR3 is built from 15 residues. CDR3 DNA sequence: TGTGCCAGCAGCCCCAGGATGTCTTACACAGATACGCAGTATTTT. It is translated as CASSPRMSYTDTQYF.

This clonotype was counted ten times or more. CDR3 sequence: CASSLGCQEWTEAFF. DNA of the CDR3: TGTGCCAGCAGCTTAGGGTGCCAAGAATGGACTGAAGCTTTCTTT. The chain uses TRBV7-4 and TRBJ1-1; no definite D call. CDR3 length: 15 amino acids. V gave up 1 base and J gave up 5 bases, with 14 bases separating them. The germline gives CDR1 SGHVT, CDR2 SQSDAQ.